A selection of T cell receptor beta chains follows, all from one sample in a study of T cells in Graves' hyperthyroidism and ophthalmopathy. TCRdb used MiXCR to reprocess the multiplex PCR reads, holding one entry per CDR3 protein. The table records about 640,000 distinct CDR3 sequences, around 20% of them present only once. The sample comprised blood. These receptors all come from a man aged 25 to 40 with Graves' ophthalmopathy. CDR3s include the opening cysteine and the closing phenylalanine or tryptophan. The D gene is left open where the match is weak. Only some rows state a clone size, as once, few, many or a class for expanded clones.

v_call: TRBV30; d_call: .; j_call: TRBJ1-2; clone_size: few; cdr3_aa: CAWVPGLSDGYTF; cdr3_nt: TGTGCCTGGGTACCGGGGTTGAGCGATGGCTACACCTTC
v_call: TRBV18; d_call: .; j_call: TRBJ1-2; clone_size: few; cdr3_aa: CASSPPDDSDMNYGYTF; cdr3_nt: TGTGCCAGCTCACCACCCGACGACAGCGATATGAACTATGGCTACACCTTC
v_call: TRBV6-2/TRBV6-3; d_call: .; j_call: TRBJ2-7; clone_size: .; cdr3_aa: CASSLAGSGARVEQYF; cdr3_nt: TGTGCCAGCAGCTTGGCGGGTTCGGGGGCACGGGTCGAGCAGTACTTC
v_call: TRBV28; d_call: .; j_call: TRBJ2-3; clone_size: many; cdr3_aa: CASSFRGPSTDTQYF; cdr3_nt: TGTGCCAGCAGTTTCCGAGGGCCCAGCACAGATACGCAGTATTTT
v_call: TRBV12-3/TRBV12-4; d_call: TRBD2; j_call: TRBJ2-4; clone_size: .; cdr3_aa: CASSPSGSRGNIQYF; cdr3_nt: TGTGCCAGCAGCCCTAGCGGGAGTCGGGGAAACATTCAGTACTTC
v_call: TRBV10-3; d_call: .; j_call: TRBJ1-4; clone_size: .; cdr3_aa: CAISSRGADEKLFF; cdr3_nt: TGTGCCATCAGTTCCCGGGGGGCTGATGAAAAACTGTTTTTT
v_call: TRBV6-2/TRBV6-3; d_call: TRBD2; j_call: TRBJ2-7; clone_size: .; cdr3_aa: CASSYSGPPAGEWEQYF; cdr3_nt: TGTGCCAGCAGTTACTCCGGGCCCCCAGCGGGAGAGTGGGAGCAGTACTTC
v_call: TRBV20-1; d_call: TRBD2; j_call: TRBJ2-1; clone_size: many; cdr3_aa: CSASMASGLVEQFF; cdr3_nt: TGCAGTGCTAGCATGGCTAGCGGGTTGGTTGAGCAGTTCTTC
v_call: TRBV24-1; d_call: .; j_call: TRBJ2-2; clone_size: .; cdr3_aa: CATRGNTGELFF; cdr3_nt: TGTGCCACCAGGGGGAACACCGGGGAGCTGTTTTTT
v_call: TRBV28; d_call: .; j_call: TRBJ2-7; clone_size: many; cdr3_aa: CASNGRAYEQYF; cdr3_nt: TGTGCCAGCAACGGTAGGGCTTACGAGCAGTACTTC
v_call: TRBV6-2/TRBV6-3; d_call: .; j_call: TRBJ2-5; clone_size: .; cdr3_aa: CASRGGGTQYF; cdr3_nt: TGTGCCAGCCGTGGAGGGGGGACCCAGTACTTC
v_call: TRBV10-2; d_call: .; j_call: TRBJ2-5; clone_size: many; cdr3_aa: CASSEFNNPAQYF; cdr3_nt: TGCGCCAGCAGTGAGTTTAACAACCCCGCCCAGTACTTC
v_call: TRBV5-8; d_call: .; j_call: TRBJ1-3; clone_size: .; cdr3_aa: CASSPGNSLGSGNTIYF; cdr3_nt: TGTGCCAGCAGCCCGGGTAACAGCTTGGGTTCTGGAAACACCATATATTTT
v_call: TRBV5-5; d_call: .; j_call: TRBJ1-1; clone_size: many; cdr3_aa: CASSLGGSGGIEAFF; cdr3_nt: TGTGCCAGCAGCTTGGGAGGATCCGGGGGAATTGAAGCTTTCTTT
v_call: TRBV5-1; d_call: .; j_call: TRBJ1-2; clone_size: many; cdr3_aa: CASSLETGLEYGYTF; cdr3_nt: TGCGCCAGCAGCTTGGAGACAGGTCTGGAATATGGCTACACCTTC
v_call: TRBV5-1; d_call: .; j_call: TRBJ2-5; clone_size: few; cdr3_aa: CASTTTSEETQYF; cdr3_nt: TGCGCCAGCACCACGACTAGTGAAGAGACCCAGTACTTC
v_call: TRBV3-1; d_call: TRBD2; j_call: TRBJ2-7; clone_size: many; cdr3_aa: CASSQDPGLAYEQYF; cdr3_nt: TGTGCCAGCAGCCAAGATCCGGGACTAGCCTACGAGCAGTACTTC
v_call: TRBV18; d_call: .; j_call: TRBJ2-7; clone_size: few; cdr3_aa: CASSPPGVNEQYF; cdr3_nt: TGTGCCAGCTCACCACCCGGGGTCAACGAGCAGTACTTC
v_call: TRBV7-8; d_call: TRBD1; j_call: TRBJ1-5; clone_size: few; cdr3_aa: CASSLRQGTSQPQHF; cdr3_nt: TGTGCCAGCAGCTTAAGACAGGGGACATCTCAGCCCCAGCATTTT
v_call: TRBV12-3/TRBV12-4; d_call: .; j_call: TRBJ1-1; clone_size: .; cdr3_aa: CASSRNPVEAFF; cdr3_nt: TGTGCCAGCAGTAGAAACCCGGTTGAAGCTTTCTTT
v_call: TRBV7-9; d_call: .; j_call: TRBJ1-1; clone_size: few; cdr3_aa: CASRKDPLNTEAFF; cdr3_nt: TGTGCCAGCAGAAAAGACCCGCTGAACACTGAAGCTTTCTTT
v_call: TRBV3-1; d_call: .; j_call: TRBJ1-3; clone_size: .; cdr3_aa: CASSHGWGRTSGNTIYF; cdr3_nt: TGTGCCAGCAGCCATGGGTGGGGGCGGACCTCTGGAAACACCATATATTTT
v_call: TRBV28; d_call: TRBD1; j_call: TRBJ2-2; clone_size: few; cdr3_aa: CASSPQGGGNTGELFF; cdr3_nt: TGTGCCAGCAGCCCACAGGGGGGAGGAAACACCGGGGAGCTGTTTTTT
v_call: TRBV7-6; d_call: TRBD2; j_call: TRBJ2-1; clone_size: few; cdr3_aa: CASSLGLAGGTSYNEQFF; cdr3_nt: TGTGCCAGCAGCTTGGGACTAGCGGGAGGGACGTCCTACAATGAGCAGTTCTTC
v_call: TRBV20-1; d_call: .; j_call: TRBJ1-5; clone_size: many; cdr3_aa: CSARGGGRGSNQPQHF; cdr3_nt: TGCAGTGCTAGAGGGGGGGGTAGAGGGAGCAATCAGCCCCAGCATTTT
v_call: TRBV9; d_call: TRBD2; j_call: TRBJ2-1; clone_size: .; cdr3_aa: CASSEREGSYNEQFF; cdr3_nt: TGTGCCAGCAGCGAGCGGGAGGGGTCCTACAATGAGCAGTTCTTC
v_call: TRBV10-3; d_call: .; j_call: TRBJ1-1; clone_size: .; cdr3_aa: CAISESKVLTSGGMNTEAFF; cdr3_nt: TGTGCCATCAGTGAGTCTAAGGTGTTGACCTCCGGAGGAATGAACACTGAAGCTTTCTTT
v_call: TRBV5-1; d_call: .; j_call: TRBJ1-1; clone_size: many; cdr3_aa: CASSLVGPRNTEAFF; cdr3_nt: TGCGCCAGCAGCTTGGTGGGACCCCGGAACACTGAAGCTTTCTTT
v_call: TRBV18; d_call: TRBD2; j_call: TRBJ2-7; clone_size: few; cdr3_aa: CASSPAGTSGGSSYEQYF; cdr3_nt: TGTGCCAGCTCTCCCGCGGGGACTAGCGGAGGGAGCTCCTACGAGCAGTACTTC
v_call: TRBV7-9; d_call: .; j_call: TRBJ2-1; clone_size: few; cdr3_aa: CASSLGEDYEQFF; cdr3_nt: TGTGCCAGCAGCTTAGGAGAAGACTATGAGCAGTTCTTC
v_call: TRBV4-1; d_call: TRBD2; j_call: TRBJ2-5; clone_size: few; cdr3_aa: CASSQDIPGGRRTQYF; cdr3_nt: TGCGCCAGCAGCCAAGACATCCCGGGAGGTCGGCGGACCCAGTACTTC
v_call: TRBV11-2; d_call: TRBD2; j_call: TRBJ2-1; clone_size: few; cdr3_aa: CASSFGLAGYEQFF; cdr3_nt: TGTGCCAGCAGCTTCGGACTAGCGGGCTATGAGCAGTTCTTC
v_call: TRBV3-1; d_call: TRBD1; j_call: TRBJ2-3; clone_size: few; cdr3_aa: CASSQATGGLKDTQYF; cdr3_nt: TGTGCCAGCAGCCAAGCGACAGGGGGCTTAAAAGATACGCAGTATTTT
v_call: TRBV7-9; d_call: TRBD1; j_call: TRBJ1-1; clone_size: .; cdr3_aa: CASSFTGGLNTEAFF; cdr3_nt: TGTGCCAGCAGCTTTACAGGGGGATTGAACACTGAAGCTTTCTTT
v_call: TRBV6-5; d_call: TRBD1; j_call: TRBJ1-2; clone_size: .; cdr3_aa: CASSYYQGAVTF; cdr3_nt: TGTGCCAGCAGTTACTATCAGGGGGCGGTTACCTTC
v_call: TRBV9; d_call: .; j_call: TRBJ2-1; clone_size: .; cdr3_aa: CASSVDHSDSLNEQFF; cdr3_nt: TGTGCCAGCAGCGTAGACCACTCGGACAGTCTCAATGAGCAGTTCTTC
v_call: TRBV20-1; d_call: TRBD1; j_call: TRBJ1-4; clone_size: few; cdr3_aa: CSAREIQGGEKLFF; cdr3_nt: TGCAGTGCTAGAGAGATCCAGGGGGGTGAAAAACTGTTTTTT
v_call: TRBV15; d_call: .; j_call: TRBJ2-4; clone_size: .; cdr3_aa: CATSREGAENGDIQYF; cdr3_nt: TGTGCCACCAGCAGAGAAGGAGCTGAGAATGGGGACATTCAGTACTTC
v_call: TRBV2; d_call: .; j_call: TRBJ2-4; clone_size: .; cdr3_aa: CASSEAGASGRIAKNIQYF; cdr3_nt: TGTGCCAGCAGTGAAGCGGGGGCTAGCGGAAGAATAGCCAAAAACATTCAGTACTTC
v_call: TRBV5-1; d_call: TRBD2; j_call: TRBJ2-1; clone_size: few; cdr3_aa: CASSLWAGGPNEQFF; cdr3_nt: TGTGCCAGCAGCTTGTGGGCGGGAGGTCCCAATGAGCAGTTCTTC
v_call: TRBV5-1; d_call: TRBD2; j_call: TRBJ2-1; clone_size: few; cdr3_aa: CASSRTSSDEQFF; cdr3_nt: TGCGCCAGCAGCCGGACTAGCTCAGATGAGCAGTTCTTC
v_call: TRBV18; d_call: .; j_call: TRBJ1-1; clone_size: many; cdr3_aa: CASSPTTAGTEAFF; cdr3_nt: TGTGCCAGCTCACCCACAACTGCGGGGACTGAAGCTTTCTTT
v_call: TRBV6-1; d_call: TRBD2; j_call: TRBJ2-7; clone_size: .; cdr3_aa: CASRELAGGYEQYF; cdr3_nt: TGTGCCAGCAGGGAGCTAGCGGGAGGGTACGAGCAGTACTTC
v_call: TRBV7-8; d_call: TRBD2; j_call: TRBJ2-2; clone_size: few; cdr3_aa: CASSLLAGGANTGELFF; cdr3_nt: TGTGCCAGCAGCTTACTAGCGGGAGGTGCGAACACCGGGGAGCTGTTTTTT
v_call: TRBV20-1; d_call: TRBD1; j_call: TRBJ1-1; clone_size: many; cdr3_aa: CSASNRDRAYTEAFF; cdr3_nt: TGCAGTGCTTCCAACCGGGACAGGGCTTACACTGAAGCTTTCTTT
v_call: TRBV13; d_call: .; j_call: TRBJ2-7; clone_size: .; cdr3_aa: CASSLGDRFPREQYF; cdr3_nt: TGTGCCAGCAGCTTAGGGGACCGATTCCCCCGGGAGCAGTACTTC
v_call: TRBV11-2; d_call: TRBD2; j_call: TRBJ2-1; clone_size: many; cdr3_aa: CASSLVLAEITKQFF; cdr3_nt: TGTGCCAGCAGCTTAGTGCTAGCGGAGATCACAAAGCAGTTCTTC
v_call: TRBV19; d_call: .; j_call: TRBJ1-5; clone_size: .; cdr3_aa: CASSIPTAVGSQPQHF; cdr3_nt: TGTGCCAGTAGTATACCCACAGCGGTGGGAAGTCAGCCCCAGCATTTT
v_call: TRBV4-1; d_call: .; j_call: TRBJ2-7; clone_size: few; cdr3_aa: CASSQVYDPTTSFYEQYF; cdr3_nt: TGCGCCAGCAGCCAAGTTTACGACCCCACCACGTCGTTCTACGAGCAGTACTTC